The T cell receptor beta chain described here comes from a study of T cell responses to AZD1222 COVID-19 vaccine (dated by TCRdb to the early 2020s). Context from the whole study: TCR sequencing covered fewer than 250 trial participants: nearly 210 given two doses of AZD1222 and around 26 given two doses of MenACWY control vaccine. Enrollment into the trials was organized by age into subgroups of 18-55, 56-69 and 70-plus years, and those subgroups contained approximately 160, 26 and 62 TCR-sequenced participants, respectively. General conclusions and limits of the study: Participants were mostly white British and included more females than males, and it was suggested by the authors that clonal diversity may have been underestimated. Epitopes outside the regions mutated in the B.1.351 and B.1.1.7 variants were reportedly recognized by nearly half of the unique spike-specific TCRs. Because no samples from the day 14 peak response were available, repertoires could be characterized only after the peak T cell response. The 56-69-year group was small, and its depth increase did not reach significance, likely because of low power. Conclusions about previously exposed vaccinees were limited because only six AZD1222 recipients were SARS-CoV-2 seropositive at baseline. Vaccine-associated CD4 TCRs spanned the whole spike protein, with dominant responses in regions 160-218 and 743-854. After two AZD1222 doses, both the breadth and the depth of spike-specific TCRs were significantly higher than at day 0 and than in MenACWY recipients.

As for this clone: The specificity of this receptor is unknown. Per-base qualities were not stored, and no clone one base away is much larger.

The time point tag for this specimen amounts to: about 28 days (+/-7) after the second vaccine dose. AZD1222 recipients given second doses at about 4 weeks or at about 12 weeks were pooled, since spike-specific TCR depth and breadth were not found to differ between the two schedules. The vaccinee samples were drawn from two UK trials, COV001 and COV002, one of which was a single-blind randomized controlled phase 2/3 trial testing AZD1222 (ChAdOx1 nCoV-19) in healthy adults. Trial participant PBMC samples were collected at day 0 and day 28 after the second dose for TCRbeta chain sequencing. The CDR3 regions of human TCRbeta chains were subjected to immunosequencing. Per the original workflow: TCRs in the repertoires were compared against a reference library of SARS-CoV-2-specific TCRs that had been generated with the MIRA antigen-specificity platform. Breadth was defined as the fraction of unique TCRs that were SARS-CoV-2-associated, and depth was defined as the fraction of total T cells that were SARS-CoV-2-associated. Using the MIRA data, each spike-specific TCR was mapped to the spike region that the TCR reacts to and placed in a CD4 or CD8 class. Log10-transformed breadth and depth values were compared by one-way ANOVA with Sidak's multiple comparisons tests. The table was pulled from immuneACCESS by TCRdb, which kept in-frame rearrangements only. Such tables lose some clones; where checked, under half of the loss comes from unresolved V genes, and the rest has no known cause. From that table come the V and J calls and clone size; the DNA was used to work out D and trimming. A total of some 130,000 clones appear in this sample, approximately 88% of them only once. 4.5% to 7% of the sample lies in the top ten.

V is cut by 4 bases and J by 5 bases, and the space between the germline ends is 19 bases. As encoded in the germline V gene, CDR1 is KGHDR while CDR2 is SFDVKD. The CDR3 contains 16 residues, cysteine and phenylalanine counted. The CDR3 DNA has 48 bases and is translated from base 1. This specimen was peripheral blood, taken 28 days after the second AZD1222 dose. The rearrangement combines TRBV24-1 with TRBJ2-5, with the D segment identity uncertain. The receptor's source is an adult who received the AZD1222 COVID-19 vaccine. The nucleotides read TGTGCCACCAGTGAGGTTTTTGGGGTTGGGCAGGAGACCCAGTACTTC. Protein translation: CATSEVFGVGQETQYF.